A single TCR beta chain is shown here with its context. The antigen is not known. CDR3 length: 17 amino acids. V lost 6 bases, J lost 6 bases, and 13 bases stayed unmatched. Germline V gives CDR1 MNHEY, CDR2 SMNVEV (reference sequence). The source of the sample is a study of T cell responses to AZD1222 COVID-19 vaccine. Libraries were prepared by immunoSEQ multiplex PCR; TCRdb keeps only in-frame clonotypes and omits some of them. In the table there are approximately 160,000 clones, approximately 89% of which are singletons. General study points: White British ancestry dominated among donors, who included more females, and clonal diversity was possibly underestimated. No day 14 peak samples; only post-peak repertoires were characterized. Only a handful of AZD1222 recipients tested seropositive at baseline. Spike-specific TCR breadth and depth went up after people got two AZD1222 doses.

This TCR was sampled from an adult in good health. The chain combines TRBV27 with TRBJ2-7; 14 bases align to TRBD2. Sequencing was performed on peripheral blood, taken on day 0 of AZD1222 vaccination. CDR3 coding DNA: TGTGCCAGCAGGGGACTAGCGGGAGATGATGACGGGTTCGAGCAGTACTTC. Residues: CASRGLAGDDDGFEQYF.